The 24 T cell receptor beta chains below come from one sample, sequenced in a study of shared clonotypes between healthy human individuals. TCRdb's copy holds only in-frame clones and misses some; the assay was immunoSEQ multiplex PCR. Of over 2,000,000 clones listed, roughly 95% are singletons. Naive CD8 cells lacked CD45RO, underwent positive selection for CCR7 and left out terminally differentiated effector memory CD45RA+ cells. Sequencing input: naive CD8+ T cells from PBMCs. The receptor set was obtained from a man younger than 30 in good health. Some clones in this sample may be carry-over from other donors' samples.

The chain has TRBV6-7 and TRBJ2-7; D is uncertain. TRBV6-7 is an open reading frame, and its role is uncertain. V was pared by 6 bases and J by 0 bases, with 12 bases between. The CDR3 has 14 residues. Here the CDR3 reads CASSAHGDSYEQYF. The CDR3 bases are TGTGCCAGCAGCGCCCATGGGGACTCCTACGAGCAGTACTTC.

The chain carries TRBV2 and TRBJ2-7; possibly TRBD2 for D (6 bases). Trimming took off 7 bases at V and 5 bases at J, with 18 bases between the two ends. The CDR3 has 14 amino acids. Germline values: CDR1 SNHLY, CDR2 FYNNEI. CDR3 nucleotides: TGTGCCAGCACCGAAGGTCTAGCGCGGCACGAGCAGTACTTC. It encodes CASTEGLARHEQYF. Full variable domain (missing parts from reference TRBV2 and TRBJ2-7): EPEVTQTPSHQVTQMGQEVILRCVPISNHLYFYWYRQILGQKVEFLVSFYNNEISEKSEIFDDQFSVERPDGSNFTLKIRSTKLEDSAMYFCASTEGLARHEQYFGPGTRLTVT.

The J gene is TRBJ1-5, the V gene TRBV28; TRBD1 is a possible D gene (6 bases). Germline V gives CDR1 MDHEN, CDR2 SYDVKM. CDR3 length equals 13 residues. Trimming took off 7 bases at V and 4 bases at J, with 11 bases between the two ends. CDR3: CASTMRGNQPQHF. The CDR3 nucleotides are TGTGCCAGCACCATGAGGGGGAATCAGCCCCAGCATTTT.

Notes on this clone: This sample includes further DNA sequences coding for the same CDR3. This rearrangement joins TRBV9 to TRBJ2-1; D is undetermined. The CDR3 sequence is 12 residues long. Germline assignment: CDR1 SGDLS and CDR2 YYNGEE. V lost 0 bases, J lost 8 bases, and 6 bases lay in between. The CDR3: CASSVGGYEQFF. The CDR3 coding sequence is TGTGCCAGCAGCGTAGGGGGTTATGAGCAGTTCTTC.

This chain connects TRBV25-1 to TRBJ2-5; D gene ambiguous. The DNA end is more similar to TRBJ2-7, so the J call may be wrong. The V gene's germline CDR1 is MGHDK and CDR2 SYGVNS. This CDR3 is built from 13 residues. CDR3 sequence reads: CASNPEYSYEQYF. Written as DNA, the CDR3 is TGTGCCAGCAACCCGGAGTACTCCTACGAGCAGTACTTC.

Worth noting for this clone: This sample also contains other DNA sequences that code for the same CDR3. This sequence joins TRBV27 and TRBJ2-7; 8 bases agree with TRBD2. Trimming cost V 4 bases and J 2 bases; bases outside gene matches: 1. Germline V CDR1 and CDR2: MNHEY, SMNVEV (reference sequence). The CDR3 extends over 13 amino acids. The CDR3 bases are TGTGCCAGCAGTTCGGGGGGGACCTACGAGCAGTACTTC. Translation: CASSSGGTYEQYF.

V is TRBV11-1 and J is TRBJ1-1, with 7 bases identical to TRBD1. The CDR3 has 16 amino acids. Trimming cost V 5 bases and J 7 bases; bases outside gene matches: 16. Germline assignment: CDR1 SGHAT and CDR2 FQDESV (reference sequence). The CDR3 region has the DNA TGTGCCAGCAGCCCTAGCGGGGACAGAGTTTTATTTGAAGCTTTCTTT. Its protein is CASSPSGDRVLFEAFF.

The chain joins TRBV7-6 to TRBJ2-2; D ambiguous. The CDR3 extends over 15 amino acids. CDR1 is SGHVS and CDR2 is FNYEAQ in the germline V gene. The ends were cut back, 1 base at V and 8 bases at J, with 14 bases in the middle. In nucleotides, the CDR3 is TGTGCCAGCAGCTTAGATGGACCCAAGGGAGGGGAGCTGTTTTTT. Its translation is CASSLDGPKGGELFF.

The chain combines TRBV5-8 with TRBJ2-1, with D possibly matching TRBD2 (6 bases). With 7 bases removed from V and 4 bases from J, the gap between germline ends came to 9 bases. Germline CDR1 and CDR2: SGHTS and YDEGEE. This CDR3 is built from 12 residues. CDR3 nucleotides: TGTGCCAGCTTAGCGGTTTACAATGAGCAGTTCTTC. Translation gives CASLAVYNEQFF.

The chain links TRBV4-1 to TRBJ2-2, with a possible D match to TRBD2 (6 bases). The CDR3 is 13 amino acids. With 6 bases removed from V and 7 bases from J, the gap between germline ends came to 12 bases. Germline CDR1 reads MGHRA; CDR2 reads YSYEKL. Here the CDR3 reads CASSHMTSGELFF. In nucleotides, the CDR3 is TGCGCCAGCAGTCATATGACTAGCGGGGAGCTGTTTTTT.

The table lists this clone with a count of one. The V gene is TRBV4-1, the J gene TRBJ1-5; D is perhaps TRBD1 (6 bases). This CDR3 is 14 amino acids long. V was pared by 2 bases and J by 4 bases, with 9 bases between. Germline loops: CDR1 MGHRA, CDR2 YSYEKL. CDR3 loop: CASSQTTGNQPQHF. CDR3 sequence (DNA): TGCGCCAGCAGCCAAACTACAGGGAATCAGCCCCAGCATTTT.

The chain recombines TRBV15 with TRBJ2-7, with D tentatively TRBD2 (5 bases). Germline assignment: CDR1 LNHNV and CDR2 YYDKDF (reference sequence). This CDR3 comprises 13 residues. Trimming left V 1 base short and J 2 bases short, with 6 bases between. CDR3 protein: CATSRGRTYEQYF. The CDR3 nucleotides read TGTGCCACCAGCAGAGGGAGGACCTACGAGCAGTACTTC.

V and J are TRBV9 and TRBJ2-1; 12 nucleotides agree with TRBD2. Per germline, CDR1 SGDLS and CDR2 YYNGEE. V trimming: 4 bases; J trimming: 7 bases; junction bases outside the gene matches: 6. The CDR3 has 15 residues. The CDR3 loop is CASSPRGLAGNEQFF. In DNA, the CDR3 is TGTGCCAGCAGCCCTCGCGGACTAGCGGGGAATGAGCAGTTCTTC.

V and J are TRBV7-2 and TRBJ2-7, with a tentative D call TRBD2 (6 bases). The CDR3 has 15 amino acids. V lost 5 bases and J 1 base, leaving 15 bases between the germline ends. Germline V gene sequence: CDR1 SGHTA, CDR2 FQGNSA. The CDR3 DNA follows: TGTGCCAGCAGCCCAATCGGGACTGGGTCCTACGAGCAGTACTTC. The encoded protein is CASSPIGTGSYEQYF. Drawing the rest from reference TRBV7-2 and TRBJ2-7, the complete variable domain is GAGVSQSPSNKVTEKGKDVELRCDPISGHTALYWYRQSLGQGLEFLIYFQGNSAPDKSGLPSDRFSAERTGGSVSTLTIQRTQQEDSAVYLCASSPIGTGSYEQYFGPGTRLTVT.

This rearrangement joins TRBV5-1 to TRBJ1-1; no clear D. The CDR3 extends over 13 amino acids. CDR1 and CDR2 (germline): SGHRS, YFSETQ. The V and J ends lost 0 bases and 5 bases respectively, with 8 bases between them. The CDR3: CASSLDSVTEAFF. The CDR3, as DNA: TGCGCCAGCAGCTTGGATTCGGTGACTGAAGCTTTCTTT.

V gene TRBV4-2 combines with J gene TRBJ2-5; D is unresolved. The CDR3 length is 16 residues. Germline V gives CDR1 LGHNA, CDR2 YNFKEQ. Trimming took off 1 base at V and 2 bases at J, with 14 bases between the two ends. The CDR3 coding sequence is TGTGCCAGCAGCCAAGGATTCGGGCTGTCTCAAGAGACCCAGTACTTC. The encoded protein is CASSQGFGLSQETQYF.

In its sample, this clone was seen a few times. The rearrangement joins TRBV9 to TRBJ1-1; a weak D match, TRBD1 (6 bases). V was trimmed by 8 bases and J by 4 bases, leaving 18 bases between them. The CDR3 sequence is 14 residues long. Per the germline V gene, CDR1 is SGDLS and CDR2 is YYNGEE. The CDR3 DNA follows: TGTGCCAGTTCCTTCGGGGGCGCGTTCACTGAAGCTTTCTTT. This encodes CASSFGGAFTEAFF.

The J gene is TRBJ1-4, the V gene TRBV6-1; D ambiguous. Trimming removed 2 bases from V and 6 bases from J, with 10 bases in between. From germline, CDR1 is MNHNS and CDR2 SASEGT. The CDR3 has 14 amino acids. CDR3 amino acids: CASSEYRDYEKLFF. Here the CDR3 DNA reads TGTGCCAGCAGTGAATACAGAGATTATGAAAAACTGTTTTTT.

The DNA of the CDR3 is TGTGCCAGCAGCCCATCCTCGGGTTTGGGCGAGCAGTACTTC. It specifies CASSPSSGLGEQYF. V and J are TRBV7-6 and TRBJ2-7; D gene ambiguous. The germline V gene encodes CDR1 SGHVS and CDR2 FNYEAQ. CDR3 length equals 14 residues. V gave up 5 bases and J gave up 6 bases, with 17 bases separating them. Combining the CDR3 with reference TRBV7-6 and TRBJ2-7 gives the whole variable domain GAGVSQSPRYKVTKRGQDVALRCDPISGHVSLYWYRQALGQGPEFLTYFNYEAQQDKSGLPNDRFSAERPEGSISTLTIQRTEQRDSAMYRCASSPSSGLGEQYFGPGTRLTVT.

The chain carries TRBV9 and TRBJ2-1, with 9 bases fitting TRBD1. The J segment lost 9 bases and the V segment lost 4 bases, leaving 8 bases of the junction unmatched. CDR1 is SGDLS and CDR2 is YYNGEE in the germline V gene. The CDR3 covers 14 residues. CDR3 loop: CASSPRRDRVEQFF. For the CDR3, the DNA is TGTGCCAGCAGCCCACGCCGGGACAGGGTTGAGCAGTTCTTC.

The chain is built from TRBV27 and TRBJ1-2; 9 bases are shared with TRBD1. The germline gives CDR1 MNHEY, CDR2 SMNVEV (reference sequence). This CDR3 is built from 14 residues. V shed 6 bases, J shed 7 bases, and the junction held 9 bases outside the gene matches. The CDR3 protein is CASSEWGQGGGYTF. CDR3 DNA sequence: TGTGCCAGCAGCGAATGGGGACAGGGTGGTGGCTACACCTTC.

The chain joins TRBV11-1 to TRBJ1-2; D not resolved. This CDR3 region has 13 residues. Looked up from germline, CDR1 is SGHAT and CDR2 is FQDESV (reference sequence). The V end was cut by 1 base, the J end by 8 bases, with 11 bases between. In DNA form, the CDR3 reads TGTGCCAGCAGCTTAGGGGGTTTTGGCGGCTACACCTTC. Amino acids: CASSLGGFGGYTF.

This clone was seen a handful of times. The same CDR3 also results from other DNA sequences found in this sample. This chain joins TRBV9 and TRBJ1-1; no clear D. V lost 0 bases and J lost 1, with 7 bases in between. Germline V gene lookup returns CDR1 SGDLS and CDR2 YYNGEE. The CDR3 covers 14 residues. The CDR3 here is CASSVGPPNTEAFF. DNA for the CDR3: TGTGCCAGCAGCGTAGGGCCGCCGAACACTGAAGCTTTCTTT.

CDR3 bases: TGTGCCTGGAGGGGTCGAAACACCTACGAGCAGTACTTC. Encoded protein: CAWRGRNTYEQYF. V gene TRBV30 combines with J gene TRBJ2-7; unclear D gene. Trimming removed 3 bases at V and 2 bases at J, with 11 bases between. From germline, CDR1 is GTSNPN and CDR2 SVGIG (reference sequence). The CDR3 loop spans 13 amino acids.